The 5 T cell receptor beta chains given below trace back to one sample, sequenced in a study of CD8 T cells in Susac syndrome (dated by TCRdb to the late 2010s). The protocol used for the library was the immunoSEQ multiplex PCR assay. RNA was extracted using the RNeasy kit, and about 0.5 to 1 ug of the RNA was reverse transcribed with random hexamers. TCRdb trimmed the raw reads at Q25, called clones with MiXCR and kept productive beta chains. All rows with the same CDR3 protein become a single entry with the most common DNA and genes. The sample table shows about 240,000 distinct CDR3 sequences, and around 96% are seen once. The top ten hold 0.1% of the sample. Sequencing input: CD4+ T cells from PBMCs. The receptor set was obtained from a human donor with Susac syndrome.

The J gene is TRBJ2-5, the V gene TRBV20-1; D unresolved. The CDR3 length is 13 residues. Germline V gene sequence: CDR1 DFQATT, CDR2 SNEGSKA (reference sequence). Trimming removed 2 bases at V and 5 bases at J, with 12 bases between. Written as DNA, the CDR3 is TGCAGTGCTAGAAGGGCTGGAACGGAGACCCAGTACTTC. Its protein is CSARRAGTETQYF.

V and J are TRBV20-1 and TRBJ2-7, with 10 positions matching TRBD1. The CDR3 runs 13 residues. V gave up 6 bases and J gave up 3 bases; unmatched junction bases: 5. Germline CDR1 DFQATT, CDR2 SNEGSKA (reference sequence). Here the CDR3 reads CSARTGGVYEQYF. The CDR3, as DNA: TGCAGTGCCAGGACAGGGGGAGTCTACGAGCAGTACTTC.

DNA for the CDR3: TGTGCCAGCCGCCGGGGGTACCAAGAGACCCAGTACTTC. This codes for CASRRGYQETQYF. This chain links TRBV11-2 with TRBJ2-5, with a tentative D call TRBD2 (6 bases). Trimming removed 8 bases from V and 0 bases from J, with 10 bases in between. The CDR3 is made up of 13 amino acids. Germline assignment: CDR1 SGHAT and CDR2 FQNNGV.

The gene calls are TRBV12-3 or TRBV12-4 and TRBJ1-5; TRBD1 aligns across 9 bases. There are 14 residues in the CDR3. Trimming cost V 5 bases and J 7 bases; bases outside gene matches: 6. The CDR3 DNA follows: TGTGCCAGCAGTGCCCGGGACAGGGAACAGCCCCAGCATTTT. Translating it yields CASSARDREQPQHF.

This clonotype is a singleton in its sample. The chain employs TRBV30 and TRBJ1-1; D might be TRBD1 (6 bases). CDR3 length: 12 residues. V was shortened by 2 bases and J by 6 bases, with 10 bases between the two germline ends. Germline assignment: CDR1 GTSNPN and CDR2 SVGIG (reference sequence). Written as DNA, the CDR3 is TGTGCCTGGAGTACACAGGGCGCTGAAGCTTTCTTT. It specifies CAWSTQGAEAFF.